This is a list of T cell receptor beta chains from one sample in a study of T cells after yellow fever vaccination. Via MiXCR, TCRdb re-called the 5' RACE reads, giving one row per CDR3 protein. The profile shows approximately 69,000 distinct CDR3 sequences, about 6% of them singletons. Sequencing used CD4+ T cells sorted from PBMCs, obtained more than 13 days after the first yellow fever vaccination. The receptors here all came from a man between 18 and 35 years old who received the YFV17D yellow fever vaccine. Each CDR3 is given with its conserved first and last residue. The order of the fields is V gene, D gene, clone size, J gene, CDR3 DNA, CDR3 protein. D genes are given only for firm matches. Clone sizes are shown as once, few, many, or a class for an expanded clone.

v_gene: TRBV30
d_gene: .
abundance: many
j_gene: TRBJ2-3
CDR3nt: TGTGCCTGGAGGTCCAGCTATAGCACAGATACGCAGTATTTT
CDR3aa: CAWRSSYSTDTQYF

v_gene: TRBV5-5
d_gene: .
abundance: many
j_gene: TRBJ1-4
CDR3nt: TGTGCCAGCAGCTTGCTCTATAATGAAAAACTGTTTTTT
CDR3aa: CASSLLYNEKLFF

v_gene: TRBV7-9
d_gene: TRBD1
abundance: many
j_gene: TRBJ1-5
CDR3nt: TGTGCCAGCAGCCCTCAGGGGGGGCAGCCCCAGCATTTT
CDR3aa: CASSPQGGQPQHF

v_gene: TRBV12-3/TRBV12-4
d_gene: .
abundance: many
j_gene: TRBJ2-1
CDR3nt: TGTGCCAGCAGCCAACAGGAGGGGTATGAGCAGTTCTTC
CDR3aa: CASSQQEGYEQFF

v_gene: TRBV5-4
d_gene: .
abundance: many
j_gene: TRBJ1-5
CDR3nt: TGTGCCAGCAGCTTGGGAGGAGGAAATCAGCCCCAGCATTTT
CDR3aa: CASSLGGGNQPQHF

v_gene: TRBV5-1
d_gene: .
abundance: many
j_gene: TRBJ2-7
CDR3nt: TGCGCCAGCAGCTTGGACAGAGCGGAGCAGTACTTC
CDR3aa: CASSLDRAEQYF

v_gene: TRBV7-2
d_gene: .
abundance: many
j_gene: TRBJ2-5
CDR3nt: TGTGCCAGCAGCGCCGCCGGGACCCAGTACTTC
CDR3aa: CASSAAGTQYF

v_gene: TRBV7-2
d_gene: TRBD2
abundance: many
j_gene: TRBJ2-5
CDR3nt: TGTGCCAGCAGCCGGGTGCGGGGAGGGGCGGGTGAGACCCAGTACTTC
CDR3aa: CASSRVRGGAGETQYF

v_gene: TRBV7-9
d_gene: .
abundance: many
j_gene: TRBJ2-7
CDR3nt: TGTGCCAGCAGCTTAGACAAATACGAGCAGTACTTC
CDR3aa: CASSLDKYEQYF

v_gene: TRBV5-5
d_gene: .
abundance: many
j_gene: TRBJ1-4
CDR3nt: TGTGCCAGCAGTGCAGGGAGGCAGAATGAAAAACTGTTTTTT
CDR3aa: CASSAGRQNEKLFF